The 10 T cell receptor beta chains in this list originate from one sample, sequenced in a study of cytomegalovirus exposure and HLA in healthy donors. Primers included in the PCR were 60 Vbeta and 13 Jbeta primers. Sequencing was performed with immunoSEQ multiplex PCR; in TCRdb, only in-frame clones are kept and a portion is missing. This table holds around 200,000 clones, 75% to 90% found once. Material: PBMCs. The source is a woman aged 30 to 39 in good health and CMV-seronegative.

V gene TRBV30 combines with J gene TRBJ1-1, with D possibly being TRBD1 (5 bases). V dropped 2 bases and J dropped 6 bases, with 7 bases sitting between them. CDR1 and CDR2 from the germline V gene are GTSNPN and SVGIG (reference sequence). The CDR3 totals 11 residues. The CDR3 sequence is CAWSWGAEAFF. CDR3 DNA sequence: TGTGCCTGGAGTTGGGGGGCTGAAGCTTTCTTT. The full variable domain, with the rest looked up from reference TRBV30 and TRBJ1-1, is SQTIHQWPATLVQPVGSPLSLECTVEGTSNPNLYWYRQAAGRGLQLLFYSVGIGQISSEVPQNLSASRPQDRQFILSSKKLLLSDSGFYLCAWSWGAEAFFGQGTRLTVV.

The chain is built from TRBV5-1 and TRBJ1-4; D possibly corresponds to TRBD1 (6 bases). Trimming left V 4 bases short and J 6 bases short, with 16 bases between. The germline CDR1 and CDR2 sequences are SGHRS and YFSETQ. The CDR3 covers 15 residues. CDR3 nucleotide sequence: TGCGCCAGCAGCACCGGGGGGCCCCCAGATGAAAAACTGTTTTTT. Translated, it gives CASSTGGPPDEKLFF. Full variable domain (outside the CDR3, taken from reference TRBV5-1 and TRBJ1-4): KAGVTQTPRYLIKTRGQQVTLSCSPISGHRSVSWYQQTPGQGLQFLFEYFSETQRNKGNFPGRFSGRQFSNSRSEMNVSTLELGDSALYLCASSTGGPPDEKLFFGSGTQLSVL.

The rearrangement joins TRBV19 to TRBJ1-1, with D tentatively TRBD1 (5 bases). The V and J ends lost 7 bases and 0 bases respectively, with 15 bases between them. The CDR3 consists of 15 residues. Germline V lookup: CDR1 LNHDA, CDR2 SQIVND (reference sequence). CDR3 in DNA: TGTGCCAGTAAAGGCAGGGAGGGGTTGAACACTGAAGCTTTCTTT. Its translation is CASKGREGLNTEAFF.

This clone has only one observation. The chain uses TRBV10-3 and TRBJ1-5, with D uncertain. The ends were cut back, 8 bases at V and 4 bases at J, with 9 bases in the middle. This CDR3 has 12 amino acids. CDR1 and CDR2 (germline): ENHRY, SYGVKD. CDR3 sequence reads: CAIGSGNQPQHF. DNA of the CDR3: TGTGCCATCGGGTCGGGTAATCAGCCCCAGCATTTT.

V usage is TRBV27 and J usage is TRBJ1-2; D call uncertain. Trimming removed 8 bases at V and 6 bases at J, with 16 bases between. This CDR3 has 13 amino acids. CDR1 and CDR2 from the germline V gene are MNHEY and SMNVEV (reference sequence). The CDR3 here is CASSYAGENGYTF. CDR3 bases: TGTGCCAGCTCCTACGCCGGAGAGAATGGCTACACCTTC.

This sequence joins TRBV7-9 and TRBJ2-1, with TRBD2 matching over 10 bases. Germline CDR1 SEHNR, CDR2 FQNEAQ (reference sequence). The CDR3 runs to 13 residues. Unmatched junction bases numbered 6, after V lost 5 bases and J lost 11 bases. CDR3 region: CASSTGLAEKQFF. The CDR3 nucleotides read TGTGCCAGCAGCACCGGACTAGCGGAAAAGCAGTTCTTC.

This CDR3 reads CASSQGGDLYGYTF. For the CDR3, the DNA is TGCGCCAGCAGCCAGGGGGGGGATCTCTATGGCTACACCTTC. The chain joins TRBV4-1 to TRBJ1-2; a possible D gene is TRBD1 (5 bases). The CDR3 has 14 residues. V dropped 3 bases and J dropped 4 bases, with 12 bases sitting between them. CDR1 MGHRA and CDR2 YSYEKL come from the germline V gene.

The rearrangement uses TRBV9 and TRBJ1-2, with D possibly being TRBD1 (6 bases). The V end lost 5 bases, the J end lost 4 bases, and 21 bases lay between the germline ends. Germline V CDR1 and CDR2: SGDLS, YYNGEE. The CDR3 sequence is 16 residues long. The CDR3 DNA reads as TGTGCCAGCAGTAACACCCCACAGGGAGTCATCTATGGCTACACCTTC. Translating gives CASSNTPQGVIYGYTF.

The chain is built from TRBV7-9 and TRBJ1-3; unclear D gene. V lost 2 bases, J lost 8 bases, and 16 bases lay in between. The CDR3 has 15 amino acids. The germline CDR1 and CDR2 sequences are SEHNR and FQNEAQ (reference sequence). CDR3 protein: CASSLSGAGGYTIYF. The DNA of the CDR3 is TGTGCCAGCAGCTTAAGTGGCGCGGGCGGTTACACCATATATTTT. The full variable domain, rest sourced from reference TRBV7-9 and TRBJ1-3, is DTGVSQNPRHKITKRGQNVTFRCDPISEHNRLYWYRQTLGQGPEFLTYFQNEAQLEKSRLLSDRFSAERPKGSFSTLEIQRTEQGDSAMYLCASSLSGAGGYTIYFGEGSWLTVV.

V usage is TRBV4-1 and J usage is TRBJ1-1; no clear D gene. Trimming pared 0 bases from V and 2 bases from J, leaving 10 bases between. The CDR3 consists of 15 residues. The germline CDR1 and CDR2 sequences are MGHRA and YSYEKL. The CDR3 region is CASSQDPGPNTEAFF. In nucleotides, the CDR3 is TGCGCCAGCAGCCAAGATCCCGGTCCCAACACTGAAGCTTTCTTT.